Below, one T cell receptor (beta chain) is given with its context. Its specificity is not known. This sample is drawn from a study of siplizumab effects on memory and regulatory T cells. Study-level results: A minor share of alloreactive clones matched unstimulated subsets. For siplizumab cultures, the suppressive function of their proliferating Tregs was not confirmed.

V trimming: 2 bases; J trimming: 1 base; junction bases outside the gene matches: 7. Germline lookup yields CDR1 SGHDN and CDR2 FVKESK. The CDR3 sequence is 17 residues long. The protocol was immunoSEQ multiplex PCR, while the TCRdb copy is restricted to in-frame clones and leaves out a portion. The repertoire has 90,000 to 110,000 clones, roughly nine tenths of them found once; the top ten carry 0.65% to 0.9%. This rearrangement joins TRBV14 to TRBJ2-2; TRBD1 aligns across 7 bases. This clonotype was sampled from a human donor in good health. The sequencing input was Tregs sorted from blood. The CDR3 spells CASSQSPTGQNTGELFF. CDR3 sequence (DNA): TGTGCCAGCAGCCAATCTCCGACAGGGCAGAACACCGGGGAGCTGTTTTTT. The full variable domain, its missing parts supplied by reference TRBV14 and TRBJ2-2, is EAGVTQFPSHSVIEKGQTVTLRCDPISGHDNLYWYRRVMGKEIKFLLHFVKESKQDESGMPNNRFLAERTGGTYSTLKVQPAELEDSGVYFCASSQSPTGQNTGELFFGEGSRLTVL.